These 29 T cell receptor beta chains originate from one sample sequenced in a study of T cell responses to AZD1222 COVID-19 vaccine. TCRdb's copy holds only in-frame clones and misses some; the assay was immunoSEQ multiplex PCR. Among roughly 130,000 clones, roughly 86% were seen once, and the ten largest hold roughly an eighth. Specimen: peripheral blood, collected on day 0 of AZD1222 vaccination. These TCRs come from an adult in good health.

The chain recombines TRBV10-3 with TRBJ2-7; 10 bases line up with TRBD1. This CDR3 is 16 amino acids long. Trimming at V came to 9 bases and at J to 7 bases, leaving 18 bases not matched to a gene. Germline loops: CDR1 ENHRY, CDR2 SYGVKD. The CDR3 DNA is TGTGCCATTGGGGGTTATTCCGGGACAGGGGTAGGGGAGCAGTACTTC. As protein: CAIGGYSGTGVGEQYF.

This clone was seen just once. This rearrangement joins TRBV6-1 to TRBJ1-4; D is uncertain. Germline CDR1 reads MNHNS; CDR2 reads SASEGT. The CDR3 contains 13 residues. The V gene lost 2 bases and the J gene lost 8 bases, with 9 bases spanning the gap. In nucleotides, the CDR3 is TGTGCCAGCAGTGAACAGTTGACAGAAAAACTGTTTTTT. It specifies CASSEQLTEKLFF.

V is TRBV3-1 (or the pseudogene TRBV3-2) and J is TRBJ1-6; weak D call: TRBD1 (5 bases). The V gene's germline CDR1 is LGHDT and CDR2 YNNKEL (reference sequence). The CDR3 has 15 residues. V shed 6 bases and J shed 9 bases, with 18 bases lying between them. Here the CDR3 reads CASSPTARGVSPLHF. CDR3 sequence (DNA): TGTGCCAGCAGTCCGACGGCCCGGGGGGTTTCACCCCTCCACTTT.

The chain carries TRBV7-9 and TRBJ2-2; TRBD1 matches at 10 bases. CDR1 is SEHNR, CDR2 FQNEAQ, per germline (reference sequence). This CDR3 spans 14 amino acids. V trimming: 5 bases; J trimming: 6 bases; junction bases outside the gene matches: 3. For the CDR3, the DNA is TGTGCCAGCAGCCGGGACAGGGGTTCCGGGGAGCTGTTTTTT. Translation gives CASSRDRGSGELFF.

The sample holds a few counts of this clone. The chain has TRBV5-1 and TRBJ1-4, with 7 bases identical to TRBD1. The CDR3 covers 14 residues. Germline loops: CDR1 SGHRS, CDR2 YFSETQ. V gave up 4 bases and J gave up 7 bases; unmatched junction bases: 7. Here the CDR3 DNA reads TGCGCCAGCAGCCCGGGACAGACCGGTGAAAAACTGTTTTTT. Protein: CASSPGQTGEKLFF.

In this sample, this clone turned up a few times. The genes are TRBV2 and TRBJ2-7, with TRBD1 matching over 8 bases. Per the germline V gene, CDR1 is SNHLY and CDR2 is FYNNEI. The CDR3 spans 15 residues. V lost 5 bases, J lost 1 base, and 7 bases stayed unmatched. The CDR3: CASSTDRVLSYEQYF. The CDR3 DNA sequence: TGTGCCAGCAGTACGGACAGGGTCCTATCCTACGAGCAGTACTTC.

On this clone: This sample includes further DNA sequences coding for the same CDR3. The V gene is TRBV20-1, the J gene TRBJ1-1, with D uncertain. CDR1 DFQATT and CDR2 SNEGSKA come from the germline V gene (reference sequence). The V gene lost 1 base and the J gene lost 2 bases, with 2 bases spanning the gap. CDR3 length equals 11 residues. The CDR3 coding sequence is TGCAGTGCTAGAGGAAACACTGAAGCTTTCTTT. It codes for CSARGNTEAFF.

The chain uses TRBV18 and TRBJ1-1, with D possibly TRBD1 on 6 matching bases. Germline V lookup: CDR1 KGHSH, CDR2 LQKENI. The CDR3 totals 14 residues. Trimming left V 3 bases short and J 2 bases short, with 10 bases between. The CDR3 region has the DNA TGTGCCAGCTCACCCTCAGGGGCTAACACTGAAGCTTTCTTT. It yields the protein CASSPSGANTEAFF. Variable domain in full (rest from reference TRBV18 and TRBJ1-1): NAGVMQNPRHLVRRRGQEARLRCSPMKGHSHVYWYRQLPEEGLKFMVYLQKENIIDESGMPKERFSAEFPKEGPSILRIQQVVRGDSAAYFCASSPSGANTEAFFGQGTRLTVV.

This rearrangement joins TRBV6-2 or TRBV6-3 to TRBJ2-5; no firm D call. V was cut by 2 bases and J by 4 bases, with 11 bases left in between. CDR3 size: 14 residues. Germline V lookup: CDR1 MNHEY, CDR2 SVGEGT. Here the CDR3 reads CASSYRDRGETQYF. The CDR3 bases are TGTGCCAGCAGTTACCGAGATCGAGGAGAGACCCAGTACTTC.

The rearrangement uses TRBV5-4 and TRBJ2-2, with TRBD1 matching over 10 bases. J was trimmed by 5 bases and V by 5 bases; bases with no gene match: 6. The CDR3 is made up of 15 amino acids. Germline V gene lookup returns CDR1 SGHNT and CDR2 YYREEE (reference sequence). The CDR3: CASSWDRGWTGELFF. The CDR3 DNA is TGTGCCAGCAGTTGGGACAGGGGTTGGACCGGGGAGCTGTTTTTT. The complete variable domain, with remaining parts taken from reference TRBV5-4 and TRBJ2-2, reads ETGVTQSPTHLIKTRGQQVTLRCSSQSGHNTVSWYQQALGQGPQFIFQYYREEENGRGNFPPRFSGLQFPNYSSELNVNALELDDSALYLCASSWDRGWTGELFFGEGSRLTVL.

This clone was recorded once. This chain links TRBV7-6 with TRBJ1-6; possible D gene TRBD1, 5 bases. Germline assignment: CDR1 SGHVS and CDR2 FNYEAQ. The CDR3 spans 15 residues. V shed 4 bases and J shed 7 bases, with 14 bases lying between them. The CDR3 DNA reads TGTGCCAGCAGCTCTGGCCCAGGACAAAATTCACCCCTCCACTTT. Encoded protein: CASSSGPGQNSPLHF.

The gene calls are TRBV19 and TRBJ2-7, with 7 bases identical to TRBD1. The CDR3 has 15 residues. The ends lost 2 bases at V and 0 bases at J; junction bases unmatched: 4. The V gene's germline CDR1 is LNHDA and CDR2 SQIVND (reference sequence). The CDR3 DNA is TGTGCCAGTAGTATACAGGGGGTGACCTCCTACGAGCAGTACTTC. It codes for CASSIQGVTSYEQYF. Looking up the rest from reference TRBV19 and TRBJ2-7 gives the full variable domain: DGGITQSPKYLFRKEGQNVTLSCEQNLNHDAMYWYRQDPGQGLRLIYYSQIVNDFQKGDIAEGYSVSREKKESFPLTVTSAQKNPTAFYLCASSIQGVTSYEQYFGPGTRLTVT.

This chain links TRBV5-1 with TRBJ1-6; a weak D match, TRBD1 (5 bases). With 4 bases removed from V and 5 bases from J, the gap between germline ends came to 19 bases. The CDR3 contains 17 residues. The germline CDR1 and CDR2 sequences are SGHRS and YFSETQ. In nucleotides, the CDR3 is TGCGCCAGCAGCCGCGGACCGGGGGAGGTGGATAATTCACCCCTCCACTTT. Translation: CASSRGPGEVDNSPLHF.

This rearrangement joins TRBV19 to TRBJ1-4, with a weak D call TRBD1 (5 bases). The germline gives CDR1 LNHDA, CDR2 SQIVND (reference sequence). V was pared by 7 bases and J by 1 base, with 13 bases between. There are 15 residues in the CDR3. The CDR3 here is CASTPTEVTNEKLFF. DNA of the CDR3: TGTGCCAGTACCCCGACAGAGGTAACTAATGAAAAACTGTTTTTT.

This chain joins TRBV28 and TRBJ1-2; no clear D gene. Trimming removed 2 bases from V and 1 base from J, with 17 bases in between. The CDR3 is 17 residues long. Germline V gene data show CDR1 as MDHEN and CDR2 as SYDVKM. DNA of the CDR3: TGTGCCAGCAGTTTAACGTGGGCCCGGGCTCGTAACTATGGCTACACCTTC. Encoded protein: CASSLTWARARNYGYTF.

The chain employs TRBV3-1 (or the pseudogene TRBV3-2) and TRBJ1-6, with 7 bases lining up with TRBD1. Per the germline V gene, CDR1 is LGHDT and CDR2 is YNNKEL (reference sequence). V shed 6 bases and J 5 bases; nucleotides not matched to a gene: 7. The CDR3 length is 15 residues. The CDR3 bases are TGTGCCAGCAGACCCACGGACAGGAATAATTCACCCCTCCACTTT. It encodes CASRPTDRNNSPLHF.

The chain uses TRBV6-5 and TRBJ1-2, with a possible D match to TRBD1 (6 bases). Trimming cost V 7 bases and J 1 base, with 13 bases left between them. The CDR3 covers 14 residues. Germline V gene sequence: CDR1 MNHEY, CDR2 SVGAGI. CDR3 bases: TGTGCCAGCAACCCTGGCAGGGGTAACTATGGCTACACCTTC. It encodes CASNPGRGNYGYTF.

The V and J genes are TRBV18 and TRBJ2-1; TRBD1 or TRBD2 may be the D gene (5 bases each). The CDR3 has 15 amino acids. CDR1 and CDR2 (germline): KGHSH, LQKENI. V lost 1 base and J lost 6, with 13 bases in between. CDR3 coding DNA: TGTGCCAGCTCACCACGGGGGACGATCGGCAATGAGCAGTTCTTC. This translates into CASSPRGTIGNEQFF. Together with reference TRBV18 and TRBJ2-1, the CDR3 gives the full variable domain: NAGVMQNPRHLVRRRGQEARLRCSPMKGHSHVYWYRQLPEEGLKFMVYLQKENIIDESGMPKERFSAEFPKEGPSILRIQQVVRGDSAAYFCASSPRGTIGNEQFFGPGTRLTVL.

The chain links TRBV6-5 to TRBJ1-5; D call uncertain. The CDR3 is 15 residues long. Trimming took off 2 bases at V and 0 bases at J, with 8 bases between the two ends. CDR1 and CDR2 (germline): MNHEY, SVGAGI. The CDR3 sequence: CASSYATFSNQPQHF. CDR3 DNA: TGTGCCAGCAGTTACGCGACGTTTAGCAATCAGCCCCAGCATTTT.

The J gene is TRBJ2-1, the V gene TRBV11-2; no firm D call. Germline V gives CDR1 SGHAT, CDR2 FQNNGV. With 5 bases removed from V and 8 bases from J, the gap between germline ends came to 16 bases. The CDR3 runs 14 residues. The CDR3 DNA reads as TGTGCCAGCAGCCCTCACTACGGAAAGGATGAGCAGTTCTTC. It translates to CASSPHYGKDEQFF.

The chain couples TRBV5-1 to TRBJ2-1, with 9 bases lining up with TRBD2. There are 19 residues in the CDR3. CDR1 is SGHRS and CDR2 is YFSETQ in the germline V gene. Trimming at V came to 0 bases and at J to 6 bases, leaving 16 bases not matched to a gene. In DNA, the CDR3 is TGCGCCAGCAGCTTGGCTCGAGGGGTTAGCGGGGGCGAGGTCAATGAGCAGTTCTTC. Protein product: CASSLARGVSGGEVNEQFF.

The chain joins TRBV21-1 to TRBJ2-3; the DNA was not compared with TRBD2, the D call given in the table. TRBV21-1 is a pseudogene locus. This CDR3 region has 15 residues. DNA for the CDR3: TGTGCCAGCAGCAATGTTCCGGTTCCCACAGATACGCAGTATTTT. Amino acid sequence: CASSNVPVPTDTQYF.

The chain combines TRBV7-2 with TRBJ2-5, with a possible D match to TRBD1 (6 bases). Germline assignment: CDR1 SGHTA and CDR2 FQGNSA. Trimming took off 0 bases at V and 4 bases at J, with 12 bases between the two ends. The CDR3 covers 15 residues. The chain's CDR3 is CASSLAWGRGETQYF. The CDR3 region has the DNA TGTGCCAGCAGCTTAGCTTGGGGGCGAGGAGAGACCCAGTACTTC.

Concerning this clone: One end of the junction fails to match germline, which may point to a read error. The V call is TRBV4-1, the J call TRBJ2-7; TRBD2 matches 8 bases. This CDR3 has 16 residues. Looked up from germline, CDR1 is MGHRA and CDR2 is YSYEKL. CDR3: CASSQVLAGSTYGQYF. The CDR3 DNA reads as TGCGCCAGCAGCCAAGTTTTAGCGGGATCCACCTACGGGCAGTACTTC.

This clone was detected once. This rearrangement joins TRBV6-5 to TRBJ2-7; maybe TRBD1 (6 bases). V was shortened by 7 bases and J by 2 bases, with 9 bases between the two germline ends. The CDR3 has 12 residues. Germline lookup yields CDR1 MNHEY and CDR2 SVGAGI. The CDR3 reads CASKGHAYEQYF. The CDR3 DNA is TGTGCCAGCAAGGGACACGCCTACGAGCAGTACTTC.

The rearrangement joins TRBV12-3 or TRBV12-4 to TRBJ1-1, with a tentative D call TRBD1 (5 bases). CDR3 length equals 13 residues. V lost 6 bases, J lost 1 base, and 9 bases lay in between. In nucleotides, the CDR3 is TGTGCCAGCAGACTACAGGAGAACACTGAAGCTTTCTTT. As protein: CASRLQENTEAFF.

This clone was recorded a few times. The J gene is TRBJ1-4, the V gene TRBV5-8; perhaps TRBD1 as D (6 bases). Germline V gene lookup returns CDR1 SGHTS and CDR2 YDEGEE. The CDR3 is 16 residues long. With 1 base removed from V and 7 bases from J, the gap between germline ends came to 17 bases. The CDR3 loop reads CASSLRRGTQREKLFF. The DNA of the CDR3 is TGTGCCAGCAGCTTGCGGAGGGGGACTCAGCGTGAAAAACTGTTTTTT.

The chain's CDR3 is CASSLLDSDTEAFF. In DNA, the CDR3 is TGTGCCAGCAGCTTACTCGACAGTGACACTGAAGCTTTCTTT. The V call is TRBV7-9, the J call TRBJ1-1; D perhaps matches TRBD1 (5 bases). Germline lookup yields CDR1 SEHNR and CDR2 FQNEAQ (reference sequence). CDR3 length equals 14 residues. Between the trimmed V and J ends, which lost 2 bases and 3 bases, there was a span of 10 bases.

This clone was seen once. The chain is built from TRBV24-1 and TRBJ1-6; maybe TRBD1 (5 bases). CDR1 and CDR2 from the germline V gene are KGHDR and SFDVKD. Trimming stripped 7 bases from V and 13 bases from J, with 16 bases between. This CDR3 spans 13 amino acids. The CDR3 here is CATRGRDANPLHF. The CDR3 region has the DNA TGTGCCACCAGGGGGCGGGACGCCAACCCCCTCCACTTT.